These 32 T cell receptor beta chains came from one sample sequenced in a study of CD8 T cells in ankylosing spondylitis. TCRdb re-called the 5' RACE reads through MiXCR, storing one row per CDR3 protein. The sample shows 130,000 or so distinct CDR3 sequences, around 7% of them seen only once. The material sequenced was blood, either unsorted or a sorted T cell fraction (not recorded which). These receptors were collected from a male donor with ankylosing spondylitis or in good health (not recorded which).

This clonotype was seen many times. Here the CDR3 DNA reads TGCGCCAGCAGCTTCCGGGACTCACGGGGAACCAGCTCCTACAATGAGCAGTTCTTC. Residues: CASSFRDSRGTSSYNEQFF. The V gene is TRBV4-3, the J gene TRBJ2-1, with D possibly matching TRBD2 (6 bases). Germline CDR1 is LGHNA and CDR2 is YSLEER. The CDR3 is 19 amino acids. V shed 5 bases and J shed 0 bases, with 23 bases lying between them.

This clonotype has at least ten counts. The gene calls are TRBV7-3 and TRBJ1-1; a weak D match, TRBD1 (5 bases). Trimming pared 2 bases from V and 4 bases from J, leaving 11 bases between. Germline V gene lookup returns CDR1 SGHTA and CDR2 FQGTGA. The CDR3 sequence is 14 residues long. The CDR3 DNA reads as TGTGCCAGCAGCTTACAGGGAGAGGGCACTGAAGCTTTCTTT. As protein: CASSLQGEGTEAFF.

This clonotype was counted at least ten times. The CDR3 is CASSPPASGAYNEQFF. CDR3 nucleotides: TGTGCCAGCAGCCCCCCCGCTAGCGGGGCTTACAATGAGCAGTTCTTC. V gene TRBV5-6 combines with J gene TRBJ2-1, with 9 bases lining up with TRBD2. The CDR3 runs to 16 residues. Germline CDR1 SGHDT, CDR2 YYEEEE. Trimming removed 4 bases from V and 4 bases from J; junction bases left unmatched: 9.

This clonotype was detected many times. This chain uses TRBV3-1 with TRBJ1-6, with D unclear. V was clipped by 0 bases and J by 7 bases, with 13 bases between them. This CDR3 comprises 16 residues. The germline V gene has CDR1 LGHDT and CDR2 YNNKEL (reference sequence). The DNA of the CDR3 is TGTGCCAGCAGCCAAGATGGGGTACGCGTGAATTCACCCCTCCACTTT. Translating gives CASSQDGVRVNSPLHF.

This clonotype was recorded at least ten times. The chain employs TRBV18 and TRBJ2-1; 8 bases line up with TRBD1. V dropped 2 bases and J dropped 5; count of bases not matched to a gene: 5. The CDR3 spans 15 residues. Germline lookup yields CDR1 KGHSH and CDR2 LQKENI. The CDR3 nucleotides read TGTGCCAGCTCACCAGACAGGGGACCCCACAATGAGCAGTTCTTC. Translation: CASSPDRGPHNEQFF.

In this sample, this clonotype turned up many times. CDR3 DNA sequence: TGTGCCAGCAGTGCCATGAAAGAAAAACTGTTTTTT. It specifies CASSAMKEKLFF. This chain joins TRBV6-6 and TRBJ1-4, with D unclear. Trimming cost V 5 bases and J 8 bases, with 9 bases left between them. Germline loops: CDR1 MNHNY, CDR2 SVGAGI (reference sequence). The CDR3 has 12 residues.

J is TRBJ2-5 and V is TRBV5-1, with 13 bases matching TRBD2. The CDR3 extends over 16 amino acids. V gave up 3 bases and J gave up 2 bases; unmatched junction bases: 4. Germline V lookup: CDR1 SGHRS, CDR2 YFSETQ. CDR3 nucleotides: TGCGCCAGCAGCTCCGGACTAGCGGGGGCACAAGAGACCCAGTACTTC. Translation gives CASSSGLAGAQETQYF.

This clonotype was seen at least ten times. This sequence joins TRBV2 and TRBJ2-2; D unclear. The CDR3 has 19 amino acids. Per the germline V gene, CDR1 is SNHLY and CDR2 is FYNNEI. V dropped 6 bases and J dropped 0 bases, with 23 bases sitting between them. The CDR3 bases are TGTGCCAGCAGACCCGAACCCAAGGTGGGGAAAACGAACACCGGGGAGCTGTTTTTT. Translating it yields CASRPEPKVGKTNTGELFF.

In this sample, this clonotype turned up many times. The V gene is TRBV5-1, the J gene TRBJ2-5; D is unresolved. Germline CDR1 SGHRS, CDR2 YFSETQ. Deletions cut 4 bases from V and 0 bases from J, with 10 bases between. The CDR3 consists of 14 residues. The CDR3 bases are TGCGCCAGCAGCGAGGAACAAGACCAAGAGACCCAGTACTTC. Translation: CASSEEQDQETQYF.

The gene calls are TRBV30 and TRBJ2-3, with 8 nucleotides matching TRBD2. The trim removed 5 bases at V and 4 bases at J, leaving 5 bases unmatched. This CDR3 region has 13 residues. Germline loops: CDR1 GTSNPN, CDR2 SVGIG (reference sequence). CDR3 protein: CAWDAGGSDTQYF. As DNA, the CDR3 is TGTGCCTGGGACGCGGGAGGCTCAGATACGCAGTATTTT.

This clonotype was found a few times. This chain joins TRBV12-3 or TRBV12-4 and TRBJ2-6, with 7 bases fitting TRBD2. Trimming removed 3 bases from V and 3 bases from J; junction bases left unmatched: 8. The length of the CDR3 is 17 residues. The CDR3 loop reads CASSFERGIGGANVLTF. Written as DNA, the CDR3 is TGTGCCAGCAGTTTTGAGCGGGGAATAGGTGGGGCCAACGTCCTGACTTTC.

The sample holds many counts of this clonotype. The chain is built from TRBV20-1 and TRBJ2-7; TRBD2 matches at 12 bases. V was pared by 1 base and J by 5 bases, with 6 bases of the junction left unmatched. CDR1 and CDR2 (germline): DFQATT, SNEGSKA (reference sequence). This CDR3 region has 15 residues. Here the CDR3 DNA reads TGCAGTGCTAGAGCTAGCGGGGGGGTATTCAACGAGCAGTACTTC. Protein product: CSARASGGVFNEQYF.

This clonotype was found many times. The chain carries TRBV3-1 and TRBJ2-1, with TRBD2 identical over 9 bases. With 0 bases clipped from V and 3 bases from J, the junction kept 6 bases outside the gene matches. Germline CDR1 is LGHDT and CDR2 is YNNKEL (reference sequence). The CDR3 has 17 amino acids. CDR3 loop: CASSQEVRLADYNEQFF. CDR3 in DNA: TGTGCCAGCAGCCAAGAAGTACGACTAGCGGACTACAATGAGCAGTTCTTC.

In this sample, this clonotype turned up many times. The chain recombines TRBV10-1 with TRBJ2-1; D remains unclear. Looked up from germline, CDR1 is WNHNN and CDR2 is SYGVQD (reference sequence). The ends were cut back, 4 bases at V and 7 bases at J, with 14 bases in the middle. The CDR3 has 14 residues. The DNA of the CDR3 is TGCGCCAGCAGTGGGACGCCCGTGGGGAATGAGCAGTTCTTC. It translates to CASSGTPVGNEQFF.

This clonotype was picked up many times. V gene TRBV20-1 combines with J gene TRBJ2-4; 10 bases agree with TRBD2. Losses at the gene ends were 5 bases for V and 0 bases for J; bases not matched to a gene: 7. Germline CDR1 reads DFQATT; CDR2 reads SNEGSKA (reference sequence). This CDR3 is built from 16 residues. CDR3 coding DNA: TGCAGTGCTCCTATAGCGGGAGGACTAGCCAAAAACATTCAGTACTTC. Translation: CSAPIAGGLAKNIQYF.

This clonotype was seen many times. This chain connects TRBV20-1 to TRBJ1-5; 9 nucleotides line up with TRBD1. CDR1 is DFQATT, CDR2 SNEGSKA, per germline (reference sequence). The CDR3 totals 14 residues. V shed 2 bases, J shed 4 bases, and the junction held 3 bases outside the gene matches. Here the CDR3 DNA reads TGCAGTGCTAGACCCGGGACAGGGAATCAGCCCCAGCATTTT. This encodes CSARPGTGNQPQHF.

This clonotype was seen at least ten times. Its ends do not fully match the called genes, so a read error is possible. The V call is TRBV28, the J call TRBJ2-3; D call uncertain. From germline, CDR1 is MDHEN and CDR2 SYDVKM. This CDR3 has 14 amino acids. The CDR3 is CASSSVDRTDTQYF. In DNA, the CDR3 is TGTGCCAGCAGTTCCGTGGACCGCACGGATACGCAGTATTTT.

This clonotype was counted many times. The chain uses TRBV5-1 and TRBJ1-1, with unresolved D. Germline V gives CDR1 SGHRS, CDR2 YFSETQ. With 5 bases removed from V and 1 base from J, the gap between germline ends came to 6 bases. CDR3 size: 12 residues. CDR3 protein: CASSRRNTEAFF. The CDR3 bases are TGCGCCAGCAGTCGAAGGAACACTGAAGCTTTCTTT.

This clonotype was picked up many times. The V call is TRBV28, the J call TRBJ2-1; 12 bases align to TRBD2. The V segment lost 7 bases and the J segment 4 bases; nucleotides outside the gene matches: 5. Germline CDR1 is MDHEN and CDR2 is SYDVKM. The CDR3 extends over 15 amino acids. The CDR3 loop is CASTTGLAGYNEQFF. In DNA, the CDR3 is TGTGCCAGCACCACGGGACTAGCGGGTTACAATGAGCAGTTCTTC. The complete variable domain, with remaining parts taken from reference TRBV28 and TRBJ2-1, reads DVKVTQSSRYLVKRTGEKVFLECVQDMDHENMFWYRQDPGLGLRLIYFSYDVKMKEKGDIPEGYSVSREKKERFSLILESASTNQTSMYLCASTTGLAGYNEQFFGPGTRLTVL.

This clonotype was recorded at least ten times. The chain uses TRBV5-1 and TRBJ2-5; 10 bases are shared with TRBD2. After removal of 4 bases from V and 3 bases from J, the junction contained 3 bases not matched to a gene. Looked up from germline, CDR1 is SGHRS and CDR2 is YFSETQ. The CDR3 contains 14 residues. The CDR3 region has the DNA TGCGCCAGCAGCATAACTAGCGGGGAAGAGACCCAGTACTTC. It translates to CASSITSGEETQYF.

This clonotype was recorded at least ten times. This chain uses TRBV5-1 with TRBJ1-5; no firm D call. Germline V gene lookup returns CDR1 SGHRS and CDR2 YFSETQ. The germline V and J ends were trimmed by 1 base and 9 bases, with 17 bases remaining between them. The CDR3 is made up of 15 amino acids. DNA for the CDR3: TGCGCCAGCAGCTTGATGCCGGAGGCATCGGCGCCCCAGCATTTT. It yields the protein CASSLMPEASAPQHF. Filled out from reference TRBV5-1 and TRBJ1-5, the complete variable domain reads KAGVTQTPRYLIKTRGQQVTLSCSPISGHRSVSWYQQTPGQGLQFLFEYFSETQRNKGNFPGRFSGRQFSNSRSEMNVSTLELGDSALYLCASSLMPEASAPQHFGDGTRLSIL.

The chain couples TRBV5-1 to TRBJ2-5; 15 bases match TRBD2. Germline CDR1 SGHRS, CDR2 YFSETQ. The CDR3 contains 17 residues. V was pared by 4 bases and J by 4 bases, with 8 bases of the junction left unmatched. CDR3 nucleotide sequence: TGCGCCAGCAGCAAGGGACTAGCGGGGGGATCCGGAGAGACCCAGTACTTC. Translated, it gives CASSKGLAGGSGETQYF.

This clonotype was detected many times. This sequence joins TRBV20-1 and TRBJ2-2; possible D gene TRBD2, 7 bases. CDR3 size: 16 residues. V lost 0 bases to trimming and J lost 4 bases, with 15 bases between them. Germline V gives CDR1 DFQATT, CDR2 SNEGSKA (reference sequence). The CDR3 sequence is CSAREGRGAGTGELFF. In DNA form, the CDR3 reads TGCAGTGCTAGAGAGGGGAGGGGGGCCGGCACCGGGGAGCTGTTTTTT.

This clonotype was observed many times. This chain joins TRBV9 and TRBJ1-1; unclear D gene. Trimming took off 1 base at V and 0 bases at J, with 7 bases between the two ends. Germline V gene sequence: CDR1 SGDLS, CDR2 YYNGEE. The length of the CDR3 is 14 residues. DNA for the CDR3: TGTGCCAGCAGCGTACGAAGCATGAACACTGAAGCTTTCTTT. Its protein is CASSVRSMNTEAFF.

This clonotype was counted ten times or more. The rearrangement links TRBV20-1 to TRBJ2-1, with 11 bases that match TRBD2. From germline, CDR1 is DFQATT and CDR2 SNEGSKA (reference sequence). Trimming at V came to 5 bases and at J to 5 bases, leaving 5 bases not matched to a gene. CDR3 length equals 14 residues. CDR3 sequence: CSASGTSGDNEQFF. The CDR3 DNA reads TGCAGTGCTTCCGGGACTAGCGGAGACAATGAGCAGTTCTTC.

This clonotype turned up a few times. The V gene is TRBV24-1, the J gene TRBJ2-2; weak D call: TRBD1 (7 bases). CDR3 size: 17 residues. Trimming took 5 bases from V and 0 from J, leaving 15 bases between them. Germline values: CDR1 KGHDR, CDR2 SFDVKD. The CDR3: CATSALDRDSNTGELFF. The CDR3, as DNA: TGTGCCACCAGTGCCCTCGACAGGGACTCGAACACCGGGGAGCTGTTTTTT.

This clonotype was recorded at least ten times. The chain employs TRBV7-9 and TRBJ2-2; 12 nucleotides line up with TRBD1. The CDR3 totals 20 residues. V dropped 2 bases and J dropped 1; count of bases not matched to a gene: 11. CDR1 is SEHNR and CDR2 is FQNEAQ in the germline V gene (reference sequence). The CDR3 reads CASSLSPGQGALGNTGELFF. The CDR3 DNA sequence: TGTGCCAGCAGCTTATCGCCGGGACAGGGGGCCTTAGGGAACACCGGGGAGCTGTTTTTT.

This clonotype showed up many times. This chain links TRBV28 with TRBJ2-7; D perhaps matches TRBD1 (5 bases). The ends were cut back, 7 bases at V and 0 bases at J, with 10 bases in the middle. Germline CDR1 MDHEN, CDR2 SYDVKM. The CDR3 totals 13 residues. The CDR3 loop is CASTVGDSYEQYF. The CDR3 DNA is TGTGCCAGCACGGTAGGGGACTCCTACGAGCAGTACTTC.

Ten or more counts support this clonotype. The DNA for the CDR3 is TGCGCCAGCAGCCCAAGGGCCCAGAACACTGAAGCTTTCTTT. It translates to CASSPRAQNTEAFF. The gene calls are TRBV5-1 and TRBJ1-1; D not certain. Trimming took off 4 bases at V and 1 base at J, with 11 bases between the two ends. CDR1 SGHRS and CDR2 YFSETQ come from the germline V gene. This CDR3 has 14 amino acids.

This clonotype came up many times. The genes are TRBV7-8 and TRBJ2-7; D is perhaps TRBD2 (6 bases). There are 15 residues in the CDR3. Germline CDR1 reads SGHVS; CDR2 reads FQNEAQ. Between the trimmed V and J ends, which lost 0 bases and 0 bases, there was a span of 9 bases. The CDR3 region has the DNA TGTGCCAGCAGCTTAGCGGAGGGGACCTCCTACGAGCAGTACTTC. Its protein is CASSLAEGTSYEQYF.

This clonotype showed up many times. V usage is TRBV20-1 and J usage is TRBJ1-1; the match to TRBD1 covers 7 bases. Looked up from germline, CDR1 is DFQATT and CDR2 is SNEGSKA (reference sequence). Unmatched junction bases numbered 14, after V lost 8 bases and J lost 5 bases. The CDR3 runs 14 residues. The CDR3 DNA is TGCAGTAGCGAGGATCCAACAGGGGTAACTGAAGCTTTCTTT. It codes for CSSEDPTGVTEAFF.

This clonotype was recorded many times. This CDR3 reads CASRMSGSYGYTF. The CDR3 region has the DNA TGCGCCAGCAGGATGTCAGGTTCTTATGGCTACACCTTC. This chain joins TRBV5-1 and TRBJ1-2; D unresolved. Germline CDR1 reads SGHRS; CDR2 reads YFSETQ. The CDR3 is 13 amino acids. The V and J ends lost 5 bases and 5 bases respectively, with 13 bases between them.